This TCR beta chain emerged from a study of technical replicates of blood from four donors. CDR3 length: 15 amino acids. V was cut by 5 bases and J by 4 bases, with 17 bases left in between. In germline, CDR1 is MNHEY, CDR2 SMNVEV (reference sequence). The data were produced by immunoSEQ multiplex PCR, yet TCRdb's version contains in-frame clones alone and is incomplete. The table has tens of thousands of clones, about 94% seen once. The TCR sequence derives from a human donor in good health. The material sequenced was T cells isolated from PBMCs. The chain couples TRBV27 to TRBJ2-5; unclear D gene. The CDR3 coding sequence is TGTGCCAGCAGTCCCCTTTCGAGCCTGAGAGAGACCCAGTACTTC. Translating gives CASSPLSSLRETQYF.